The 21 T cell receptor beta chains below all came from one sample that was sequenced in a study of blood T cell repertoires in COVID-19. Profiled with immunoSEQ multiplex PCR; TCRdb holds only in-frame clones, not every one. The sample includes approximately 500,000 clones, 89% of them seen just once. The specimen was peripheral blood. These receptors came from a young man with COVID-19, enrolled during active disease.

The chain has TRBV5-5 and TRBJ1-3; tentatively, D is TRBD1 (6 bases). The CDR3 length is 16 residues. Germline V gene sequence: CDR1 SGHKS, CDR2 YYEKEE (reference sequence). Trimming removed 0 bases at V and 0 bases at J, with 10 bases between. The chain's CDR3 is CASSLAWTVSGNTIYF. The DNA for the CDR3 is TGTGCCAGCAGCTTGGCCTGGACAGTCTCTGGAAACACCATATATTTT.

The chain recombines TRBV25-1 with TRBJ1-6, with 8 bases that match TRBD1. This CDR3 is 16 amino acids long. From germline, CDR1 is MGHDK and CDR2 SYGVNS. The V and J ends lost 3 bases and 4 bases, in that order; junction bases with no gene match: 5. CDR3 loop: CASSDSGGPYNSPLHF. Here the CDR3 DNA reads TGTGCCAGCAGTGATTCAGGGGGCCCTTATAATTCACCCCTCCACTTT.

This chain's CDR3 is CASSADRGQAFF. The CDR3 DNA follows: TGTGCCAGCAGCGCGGACAGGGGGCAAGCTTTCTTT. This chain connects TRBV11-2 to TRBJ1-1, with 11 bases identical to TRBD1. J lost 9 bases, V lost 5 bases, and 2 bases had no gene match. Germline loops: CDR1 SGHAT, CDR2 FQNNGV. CDR3 length: 12 residues. The whole variable domain, filled in from reference TRBV11-2 and TRBJ1-1, reads EAGVAQSPRYKIIEKRQSVAFWCNPISGHATLYWYQQILGQGPKLLIQFQNNGVVDDSQLPKDRFSAERLKGVDSTLKIQPAKLEDSAVYLCASSADRGQAFFGQGTRLTVV.

The rearrangement uses TRBV3-1 (or the pseudogene TRBV3-2) and TRBJ2-5; 8 nucleotides line up with TRBD2. The CDR3 extends over 16 amino acids. Germline CDR1 and CDR2: LGHDT and YNNKEL (reference sequence). J was trimmed by 7 bases and V by 3 bases; bases with no gene match: 13. The CDR3 nucleotides read TGTGCCAGCAGCCAGGCGGGAGGAGGGGCCCGGGGGACCCAGTACTTC. This translates into CASSQAGGGARGTQYF.

This clone was recorded once. This sequence joins TRBV14 and TRBJ2-2; no definite D call. V dropped 4 bases and J dropped 1 base, with 7 bases sitting between them. The CDR3 is made up of 14 amino acids. CDR1 is SGHDN, CDR2 FVKESK, per germline. CDR3 nucleotides: TGTGCCAGCAGCCTTCCAGGGAACACCGGGGAGCTGTTTTTT. As protein: CASSLPGNTGELFF. Variable domain in full (rest from reference TRBV14 and TRBJ2-2): EAGVTQFPSHSVIEKGQTVTLRCDPISGHDNLYWYRRVMGKEIKFLLHFVKESKQDESGMPNNRFLAERTGGTYSTLKVQPAELEDSGVYFCASSLPGNTGELFFGEGSRLTVL.

J is TRBJ2-2 and V is TRBV6-5, with a tentative D call TRBD2 (7 bases). In germline, CDR1 is MNHEY, CDR2 SVGAGI. The ends were cut back, 7 bases at V and 5 bases at J, with 14 bases in the middle. The CDR3 is made up of 14 amino acids. CDR3 residues: CASTQQGGTGELFF. As DNA, the CDR3 is TGTGCCAGCACTCAACAGGGAGGGACCGGGGAGCTGTTTTTT.

This rearrangement joins TRBV6-6 to TRBJ2-1, with D maybe TRBD2 (7 bases). Trimming shortened V by 2 bases and J by 7 bases, and 15 bases separated the two germline ends. The CDR3 consists of 15 residues. Germline CDR1 MNHNY, CDR2 SVGAGI (reference sequence). In DNA form, the CDR3 reads TGTGCCAGCAGTTACGGGGGGGCCCTCGTGAATGAGCAGTTCTTC. It is translated as CASSYGGALVNEQFF.

J is TRBJ1-2 and V is TRBV6-5; D gene unclear. Trimming cost V 8 bases and J 1 base, with 14 bases left between them. CDR3 length equals 14 residues. Germline-derived CDR1 and CDR2 are MNHEY and SVGAGI. The CDR3: CASYAGTFNYGYTF. DNA of the CDR3: TGTGCCAGCTACGCGGGTACCTTTAACTATGGCTACACCTTC.

V gene TRBV29-1 combines with J gene TRBJ2-7, with 9 bases that match TRBD1. This CDR3 spans 13 amino acids. Germline-derived CDR1 and CDR2 are SQVTM and ANQGSEA. V was pared by 7 bases and J by 2 bases, with 6 bases of the junction left unmatched. Here the CDR3 DNA reads TGCAGCGCCCTGGGACAGGGTCCCTACGAGCAGTACTTC. The encoded protein is CSALGQGPYEQYF.

The gene calls are TRBV5-1 and TRBJ2-1, with TRBD2 matching over 11 bases. The CDR3 contains 16 residues. J gave up 2 bases and V 3 bases, and 4 bases lay outside the gene matches. Germline V lookup: CDR1 SGHRS, CDR2 YFSETQ. The CDR3 spells CASSSELAGAYNEQFF. In DNA, the CDR3 is TGCGCCAGCAGCTCAGAACTAGCGGGAGCCTACAATGAGCAGTTCTTC.

A remark on this clone: The sample has other DNA sequences that encode this CDR3 too. The chain uses TRBV30 and TRBJ2-7; D may be TRBD2 (5 bases). CDR3 size: 11 residues. The V end lost 1 base, the J end lost 4 bases, and 5 bases lay between the germline ends. Looked up from germline, CDR1 is GTSNPN and CDR2 is SVGIG (reference sequence). Written as DNA, the CDR3 is TGTGCCTGGAGTGGAGGGTACGAGCAGTACTTC. Protein sequence: CAWSGGYEQYF.

This chain joins TRBV7-3 and TRBJ2-7; TRBD2 is a possible D gene (5 bases). Germline V gene sequence: CDR1 SGHTA, CDR2 FQGTGA. This CDR3 region has 14 residues. V shed 5 bases and J shed 6 bases, with 17 bases lying between them. As DNA, the CDR3 is TGTGCCAGCAGCCCTACGCTGGGGAGTCGCGAGCAGTACTTC. Encoded protein: CASSPTLGSREQYF.

The J gene is TRBJ2-5, the V gene TRBV6-5; a possible D gene is TRBD2 (5 bases). The CDR3 has 12 residues. Germline CDR1 and CDR2: MNHEY and SVGAGI. Trimming shortened V by 8 bases and J by 5 bases, and 12 bases separated the two germline ends. The CDR3 region is CASAGLRETQYF. In nucleotides, the CDR3 is TGTGCCAGCGCGGGTTTGCGCGAGACCCAGTACTTC.

The table lists this clone with a count of one. This chain connects TRBV5-1 to TRBJ2-5, with D perhaps matching TRBD2 (5 bases). Between the trimmed V and J ends, which lost 2 bases and 1 base, there was a span of 9 bases. This CDR3 has 14 residues. Germline loops: CDR1 SGHRS, CDR2 YFSETQ. The CDR3 DNA reads as TGCGCCAGCAGCTTTGGACTGACCCAAGAGACCCAGTACTTC. Its translation is CASSFGLTQETQYF.

This chain joins TRBV30 and TRBJ2-1; TRBD2 matches 8 bases. CDR1 and CDR2 (germline): GTSNPN, SVGIG (reference sequence). V lost 3 bases, J lost 4 bases, and 5 bases stayed unmatched. This CDR3 has 14 residues. The CDR3 reads CAWRRTSRYNEQFF. CDR3 in DNA: TGTGCCTGGAGGAGGACTAGCAGATACAATGAGCAGTTCTTC.

The sample holds one count of this clone. This chain uses TRBV12-3 or TRBV12-4 with TRBJ2-4; possible D gene TRBD2, 5 bases. V shed 4 bases and J shed 2 bases, with 6 bases lying between them. The CDR3 totals 13 residues. Here the CDR3 reads CASSSGTKNIQYF. CDR3 nucleotide sequence: TGTGCCAGCAGTTCCGGGACCAAAAACATTCAGTACTTC.

The V gene is TRBV6-2 or TRBV6-3, the J gene TRBJ1-2; TRBD1 matches 11 bases. V shed 2 bases and J 6 bases; nucleotides not matched to a gene: 2. Germline CDR1 and CDR2: MNHEY and SVGEGT. The CDR3 spans 14 residues. The CDR3 DNA reads as TGTGCCAGCAGTTACGGGGGACAGGGGGATGGCTACACCTTC. It is translated as CASSYGGQGDGYTF.

The rearrangement links TRBV2 to TRBJ1-2; D gene unclear. The CDR3 consists of 13 residues. The V gene's germline CDR1 is SNHLY and CDR2 FYNNEI. The ends were cut back, 4 bases at V and 5 bases at J, with 11 bases in the middle. The CDR3 sequence is CASSANRLYGYTF. CDR3 nucleotides: TGTGCCAGCAGTGCTAACAGATTATATGGCTACACCTTC.

The chain couples TRBV27 to TRBJ2-3; 8 nucleotides agree with TRBD2. This CDR3 is built from 15 residues. Germline V gene lookup returns CDR1 MNHEY and CDR2 SMNVEV (reference sequence). V lost 5 bases and J lost 6; bases outside the gene matches: 10. CDR3 nucleotide sequence: TGTGCCAGCAGTCTCGGGACTAGGGGAATGGATACGCAGTATTTT. It codes for CASSLGTRGMDTQYF.

The genes are TRBV6-5 and TRBJ2-2, with no clear D. Germline loops: CDR1 MNHEY, CDR2 SVGAGI. V was shortened by 6 bases and J by 1 base, with 9 bases between the two germline ends. The CDR3 contains 14 residues. The CDR3 is CASSPQENTGELFF. The CDR3 region has the DNA TGTGCCAGCAGCCCGCAGGAGAACACCGGGGAGCTGTTTTTT.

The chain recombines TRBV11-2 with TRBJ2-3, with 9 bases identical to TRBD1. The CDR3 sequence is 16 residues long. The V gene's germline CDR1 is SGHAT and CDR2 FQNNGV. J lost 4 bases, V lost 2 bases, and 7 bases had no gene match. The CDR3 DNA reads as TGTGCCAGCAGCTTAATTGGGACAGGGTTCGCAGATACGCAGTATTTT. Translating it yields CASSLIGTGFADTQYF.